This is a list of T cell receptor beta chains from one sample in a study of spatial heterogeneity in lung cancer. TCRdb called the 5' RACE reads again in MiXCR, with one record for every CDR3 protein. The sample lists just over 75,000 distinct CDR3 sequences; approximately 8.1% were seen once. The source material was PBMCs, sampled at surgery. These receptors were obtained from a male donor with early-stage non-small cell lung cancer. CDR3s include the opening cysteine and the closing phenylalanine or tryptophan. D genes are given only for firm matches. Only some rows state a clone size, as once, few, many or a class for expanded clones.

>TRBV7-9|TRBJ2-3|many|-
CASSFDTDTQYF
TGTGCCAGCAGCTTTGATACAGATACGCAGTATTTT
>TRBV19|TRBJ1-5|few|-
CASSLRARDPSQPQHF
TGTGCCAGTAGCCTCAGGGCCAGGGATCCGTCTCAGCCCCAGCATTTT
>TRBV5-1|TRBJ1-1|many|-
CASSRDGLNTEAFF
TGCGCCAGCAGCAGGGACGGGTTGAACACTGAAGCTTTCTTT
>TRBV3-1|TRBJ2-7|many|TRBD1
CASSQVQGASYEQYF
TGTGCCAGCAGCCAAGTGCAGGGGGCCTCCTACGAGCAGTACTTC
>TRBV20-1|TRBJ1-1|-|-
CSAVGSLKVGTEAFF
TGCAGTGCTGTTGGATCGCTTAAGGTGGGCACTGAAGCTTTCTTT
>TRBV4-1|TRBJ1-2|many|-
CASSRDPAIDSVNYGYTF
TGCGCCAGCAGCCGCGACCCGGCCATCGACAGCGTCAACTATGGCTACACCTTC
>TRBV7-2|TRBJ2-2|-|-
CASSLEGASTGELFF
TGTGCCAGCAGCTTAGAAGGGGCGAGCACCGGGGAGCTGTTTTTT
>TRBV18|TRBJ1-1|few|-
CASSPPGRYTEAFF
TGTGCCAGCTCACCACCAGGCAGATACACTGAAGCTTTCTTT
>TRBV27|TRBJ1-1|few|-
CASSLVAGLNTEAFF
TGTGCCAGCAGTTTGGTTGCAGGATTGAACACTGAAGCTTTCTTT
>TRBV5-1|TRBJ2-1|-|TRBD2
CASSALSGTLHNEQFF
TGCGCCAGCAGCGCCCTAAGCGGGACCTTACACAATGAGCAGTTCTTC
>TRBV5-1|TRBJ2-3|-|-
CASSLESPGVSTDTQYF
TGCGCCAGCAGCTTGGAATCCCCAGGGGTTAGCACAGATACGCAGTATTTT
>TRBV2|TRBJ1-1|many|-
CASLDGQRNTEAFF
TGTGCCAGCTTAGACGGCCAGCGCAACACTGAAGCTTTCTTT
>TRBV20-1|TRBJ1-1|many|-
CSARRGSRDTEAFF
TGCAGTGCTAGGCGGGGATCCAGGGACACTGAAGCTTTCTTT